This record covers a single T cell receptor (beta chain). This clone counts as medium-sized (0.01 to 0.1%) based on its frequency; no count is recorded. The antigen it recognizes is unknown. The observed sequence ends 3 residues before the CDR3 terminus, with the missing tail filled in from the germline J gene. TCR beta chain deep sequencing was performed with the immunoSEQ assay. The original pipeline was this. Clonotype frequencies were computed using only productive TCR beta rearrangements. TCRdb took over this immuneACCESS table, retaining in-frame rearrangements with V and J assigned. Such tables are incomplete; in checked studies, under half of the missing clones stem from an unresolved V gene, and the remainder is unexplained. V and J calls and clone size come straight from that table; D and trimming were deduced from the DNA. The table held for this sample gives about 1,800 clones. Together, the top ten hold about 15% of the sample.

The data originate from a study of TET2 disruption in CD19-targeted CAR T cells (dated by TCRdb to between 2018 and 2020). With respect to the entire study: The number of samples was determined by the original clinical trial design and by which samples were available, and no additional inclusion criteria were applied.

The CDR3 numbers 20 residues from cysteine through phenylalanine. The CDR3 was read in part: 51 bases, with the frame set at base 1. V is pruned by 4 bases and J by 3 bases, leaving 18 bases of the junction without a gene match. CDR1 and CDR2, per the germline V gene, are SQVTM and ANQGSEA. The treatment or condition label, as the study defines it: autologous CTL019 cells: CD19 CAR with 4-1BB and CD3 zeta domains. The CD19 CAR incorporated TCR zeta and 4-1BB costimulatory signaling domains. T cells for CTL019 manufacturing were collected from peripheral blood by leukapheresis. The DNeasy Blood and Tissue Kit was used to extract genomic DNA from pre-infusion T cells, peripheral blood, or sorted post-infusion T cells. Overall study results and their limits: The conclusions drawn about the patient's CAR T cells were based on extensive analysis of just one subject.

The receptor chain draws on TRBV29-1 and TRBJ2-1, and 13 junctional nucleotides match TRBD2. This TCR was sampled from a man aged 70 or older with chronic lymphocytic leukemia. Sequencing was performed on CD8+ T cells sorted from cultured blood T cells, taken for CD19 CAR T cell therapy. The CDR3 amino acid sequence is: CSVVRVVTSGGGLDYNEQFF. The CDR3 bases that were read are TGCAGCGTTGTTAGGGTAGTCACTAGCGGGGGGGGGCTGGACTACAATGAG.